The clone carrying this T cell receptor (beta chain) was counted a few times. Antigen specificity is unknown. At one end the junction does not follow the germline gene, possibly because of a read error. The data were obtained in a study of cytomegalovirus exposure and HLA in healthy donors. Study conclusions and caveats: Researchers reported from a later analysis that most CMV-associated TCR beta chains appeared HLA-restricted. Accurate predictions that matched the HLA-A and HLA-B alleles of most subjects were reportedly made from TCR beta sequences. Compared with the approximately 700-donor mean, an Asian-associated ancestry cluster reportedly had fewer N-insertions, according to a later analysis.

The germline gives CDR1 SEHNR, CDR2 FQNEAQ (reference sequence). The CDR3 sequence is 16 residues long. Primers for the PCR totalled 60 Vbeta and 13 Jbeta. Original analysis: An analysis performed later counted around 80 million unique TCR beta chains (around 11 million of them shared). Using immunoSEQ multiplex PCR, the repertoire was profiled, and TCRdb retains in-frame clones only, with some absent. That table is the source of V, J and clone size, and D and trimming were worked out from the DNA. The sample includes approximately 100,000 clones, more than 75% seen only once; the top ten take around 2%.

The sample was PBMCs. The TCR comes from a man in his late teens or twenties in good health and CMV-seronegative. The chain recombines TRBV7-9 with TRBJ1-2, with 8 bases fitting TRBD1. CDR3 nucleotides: TGTTCCAGCAGCCCTGCTGGCAGGGGGCTATACTATGGCTACACCTTC. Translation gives CSSSPAGRGLYYGYTF.